This T cell receptor beta chain was recorded in a study of blood T cell repertoires in COVID-19. As for the study in general: Samples of COVID-19 (acute and convalescent) were obtained from the United States, Italy and Spain. T cells, B-cell-depleted T cells, or PBMCs supplied cDNA or gDNA.

V was pared by 6 bases and J by 2 bases, with 13 bases between. Per germline, CDR1 LGHNA and CDR2 YNFKEQ. The length of the CDR3 is 14 residues. Repertoires were generated with immunoSEQ multiplex PCR, while TCRdb's copy carries only in-frame clones and drops some. Of hundreds of thousands of clones detected, around 84% appear once; the ten largest clones hold about 20%. The rearrangement links TRBV4-2 to TRBJ2-5; tentative D call: TRBD2 (6 bases). The sequencing sample was made of peripheral blood. The sequence derives from a man in his thirties or forties with active or convalescent COVID-19. CDR3: CASSPGERQETQYF. The CDR3 DNA reads as TGTGCCAGCAGTCCGGGAGAGCGTCAAGAGACCCAGTACTTC.